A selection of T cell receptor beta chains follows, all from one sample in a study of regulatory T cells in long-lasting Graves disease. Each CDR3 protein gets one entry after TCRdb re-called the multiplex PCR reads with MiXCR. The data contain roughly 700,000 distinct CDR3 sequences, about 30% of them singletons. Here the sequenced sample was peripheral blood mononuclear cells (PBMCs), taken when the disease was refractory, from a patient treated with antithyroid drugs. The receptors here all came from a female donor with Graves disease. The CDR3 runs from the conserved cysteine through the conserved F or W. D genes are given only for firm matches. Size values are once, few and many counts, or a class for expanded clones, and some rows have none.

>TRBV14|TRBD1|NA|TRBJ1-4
TGTGCCAGCAGCCAAGGGGACAGGGGGAATGAAAAACTGTTTTTT
CASSQGDRGNEKLFF
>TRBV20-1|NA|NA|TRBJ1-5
TGCAGTGCTAACACAGGGTCTAGCAATCAGCCCCAGCATTTT
CSANTGSSNQPQHF
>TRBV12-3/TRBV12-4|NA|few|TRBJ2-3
TGTGCCAGCAGTTTATTGGGCCAGCAGCCTACGCAGTATTTT
CASSLLGQQPTQYF
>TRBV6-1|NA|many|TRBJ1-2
TGTGCCAGCACTGGCCGGGACACCTTCCAAGGGGGCTACACCTTC
CASTGRDTFQGGYTF
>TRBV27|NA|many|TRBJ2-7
TGTGCCAGCATGGGTGGGCTACTCTCCTACGAGCAGTACTTC
CASMGGLLSYEQYF
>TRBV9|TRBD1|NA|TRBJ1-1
TGTGCCAGCAGCGTCCAGGGAGCAGGGGGCGCTCAAGCTTTCTTT
CASSVQGAGGAQAFF
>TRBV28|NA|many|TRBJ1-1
TGTGCCAGCAGTTCCTATGACGGATTGAACACTGAAGCTTTCTTT
CASSSYDGLNTEAFF
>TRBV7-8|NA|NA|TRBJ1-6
TGTGCCAGCAGCTTAGCTGGATATAATTCACCCCTCCACTTT
CASSLAGYNSPLHF
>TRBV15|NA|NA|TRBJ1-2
TGTGCCACCAGCTCTACTGACAGTTATGGCTACACCTTC
CATSSTDSYGYTF
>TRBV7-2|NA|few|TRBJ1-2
TGTGCCAGCAGCTTAGAAACGTTTTCCTATGGCTACACCTTC
CASSLETFSYGYTF
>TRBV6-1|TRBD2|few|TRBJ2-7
TGTGCCAGCAGTGAATGGAGGACTAGCGGTTACGAGCAGTACTTC
CASSEWRTSGYEQYF
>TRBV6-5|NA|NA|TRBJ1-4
TGTGCCAGCAGTTACTCGATTCGGAGGGATCATTCTGAAAAACTGTTTTTT
CASSYSIRRDHSEKLFF
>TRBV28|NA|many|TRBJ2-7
TGTGCCAGCAGTCCCTCCACGCGGGATTCCTACGAGCAGTACTTC
CASSPSTRDSYEQYF
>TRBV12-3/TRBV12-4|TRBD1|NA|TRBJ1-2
TGTGCCAGCAGACGACAGGGAACCGTACTCTATGGCTACACCTTC
CASRRQGTVLYGYTF
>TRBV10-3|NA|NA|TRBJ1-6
TGTGCCATCAGACGAGAGGCTTCACCCCTCCACTTT
CAIRREASPLHF
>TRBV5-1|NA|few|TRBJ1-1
TGCGCCAGCAGCCTTTCGGGGGCGCATACTGAAGCTTTCTTT
CASSLSGAHTEAFF
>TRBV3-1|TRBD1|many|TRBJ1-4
TGTGCCAGCAGCTACAGGGGTGGCACTAATGAAAAACTGTTTTTT
CASSYRGGTNEKLFF
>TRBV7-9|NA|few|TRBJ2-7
TGTGCCAGCAGCTCCCCCCCGCAAGTCGACACCCTTCCTTGGGAGCAGTACTTC
CASSSPPQVDTLPWEQYF
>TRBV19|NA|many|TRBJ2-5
TGTGCCAGTAGTGCCATTCCTTTGAGCGAGACCCAGTACTTC
CASSAIPLSETQYF
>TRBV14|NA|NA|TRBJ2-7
TGTGCCAGCAGCCTTAACCCCCGAGGTGGCTACGAGCAGTACTTC
CASSLNPRGGYEQYF
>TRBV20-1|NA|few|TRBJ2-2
TGCAGTGCACGAAGCGGGAACACCGGGGAGCTGTTTTTT
CSARSGNTGELFF
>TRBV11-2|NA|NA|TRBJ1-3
TGTGCCAGCAAGCCCCTCAGGGGTGGAAACACCATATATTTT
CASKPLRGGNTIYF
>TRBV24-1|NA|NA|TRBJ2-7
TGTGGCACCAGTGATTCGGGGACACCCTACGAGCAGTACTTC
CGTSDSGTPYEQYF
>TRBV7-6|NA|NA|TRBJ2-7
TGTGCCAGCAGCCCTGGAGGGGGCGAATACGAGCAGTACTTC
CASSPGGGEYEQYF
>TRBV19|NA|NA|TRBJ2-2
TGTGCCAGTAGTATAGCATCCGGGTCCGGGGAGCTGGTTTTT
CASSIASGSGELVF
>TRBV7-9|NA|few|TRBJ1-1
TGTGCCAGCAATTCGGACGTGGGACTTGGGGCTTTCTTT
CASNSDVGLGAFF
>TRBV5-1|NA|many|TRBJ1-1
TGTGCCAGCAGCCCAGGGGCACTGAACACTGAAGCTTTCTTT
CASSPGALNTEAFF
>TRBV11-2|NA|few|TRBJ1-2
TGTGCCAGCAGCTTGTCCATGGGGACTAATGGCTACACCTTC
CASSLSMGTNGYTF
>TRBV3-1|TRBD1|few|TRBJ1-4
TGTGCCAGCAGCCAACACGGACAGGCGAAGAATGAAAAACTGTTTTTT
CASSQHGQAKNEKLFF
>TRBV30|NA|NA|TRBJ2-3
TGTGCCTGGAGTGTAGGGTATACGCAGTATTTT
CAWSVGYTQYF
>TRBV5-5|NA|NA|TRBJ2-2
TGTGCCAGCAGCTTGGGGGCAGGGCCCACCGGGGAGCTGTTTTTT
CASSLGAGPTGELFF
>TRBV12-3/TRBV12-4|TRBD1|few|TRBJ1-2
TGTGCCAGCAGCCGAGGACAGGGACTGAGCGGCTACACCTTC
CASSRGQGLSGYTF
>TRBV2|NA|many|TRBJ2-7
TGTGCCAGCAAGCTTTCGTCAGCGGCTTTCTACGAGCAGTACTTC
CASKLSSAAFYEQYF
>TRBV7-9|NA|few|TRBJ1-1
TGTGCCAGCAGCCCTGTCAGGGAAACTGAAGCTTTCTTT
CASSPVRETEAFF
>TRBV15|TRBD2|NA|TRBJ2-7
TGTGCCACCAGCAGAGAACTAGCGGGAGTCTACGAGCAGTACTTC
CATSRELAGVYEQYF
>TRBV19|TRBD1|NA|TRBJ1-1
TGTGCCAGTATTCGACAGGGAAGGAACACTGAAGCTTTCTTT
CASIRQGRNTEAFF
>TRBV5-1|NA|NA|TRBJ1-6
TGCGCCAGCAGCTTCCGACGGCGGGGTGGTAATTCACCCCTCCACTTT
CASSFRRRGGNSPLHF
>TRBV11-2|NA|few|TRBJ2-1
TGTGCCAGCAGCTCAGGGTCCCTTCCAAATGAGCAGTTCTTC
CASSSGSLPNEQFF
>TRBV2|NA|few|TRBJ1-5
TGTGCCAGCAGTGATGCCTCCGCCAATCAGCCCCAGCATTTT
CASSDASANQPQHF
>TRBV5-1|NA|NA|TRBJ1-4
TGCGCCAGCAGCTTGGATGGGACGGCTAATGAAAAACTGTTTTTT
CASSLDGTANEKLFF
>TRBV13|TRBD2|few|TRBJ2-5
TGTGCCAGCAGTGAGGCGACTAGCGGGGACCGACAAGAGACCCAGTACTTC
CASSEATSGDRQETQYF
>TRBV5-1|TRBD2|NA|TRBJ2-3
TGCGCCAGCGGGACTAGTCAATCCCATACGCAGTATTTT
CASGTSQSHTQYF
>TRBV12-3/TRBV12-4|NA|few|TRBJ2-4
TGTGCCAGCAGTCCCCGGGCCTGGGAAAACATTCAGTACTTC
CASSPRAWENIQYF
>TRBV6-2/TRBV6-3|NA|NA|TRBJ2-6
TGTGCCACCTCAGATTGGGGCGGGCAACTGTCTTACGGGGCCAACGTCCTGACTTTC
CATSDWGGQLSYGANVLTF
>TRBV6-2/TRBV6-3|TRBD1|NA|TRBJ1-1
TGTGCCAGCAGTAAGGGACAGGGGGTATGGAACACTGAAGCTTTCTTT
CASSKGQGVWNTEAFF
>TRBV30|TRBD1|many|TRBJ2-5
TGTGCCTGGAGTGCGGGACCAGGGGGCCAAGAGACCCAGTACTTC
CAWSAGPGGQETQYF
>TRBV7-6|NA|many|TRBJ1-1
TGTGCCACCCTAAGGCAGGGAGGGTTGGCTGAAGCTTTCTTT
CATLRQGGLAEAFF
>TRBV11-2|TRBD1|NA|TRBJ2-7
TGTGCCAGCAGTCTTCAGGGGGTGCCTTCCGACGAGCAGTACTTC
CASSLQGVPSDEQYF
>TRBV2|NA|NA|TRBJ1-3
TGTGCCAGCAGTGCCGGCACTATGCAGGGAAACACCATATATTTT
CASSAGTMQGNTIYF
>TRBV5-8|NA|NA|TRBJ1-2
TGTGCCAGCAGCTTGCGGGGCCCGGACACGGACAACTATGGCTACACCTTC
CASSLRGPDTDNYGYTF
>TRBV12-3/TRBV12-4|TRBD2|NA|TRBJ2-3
TGTGCCAGCAGTCCTGGACTAGCGGGAGTCGGAGATACGCAGTATTTT
CASSPGLAGVGDTQYF
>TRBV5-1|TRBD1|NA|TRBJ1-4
TGCGCCAGCAGCACGGTACAGGGGTCTAATGAAAAACTGTTTTTT
CASSTVQGSNEKLFF
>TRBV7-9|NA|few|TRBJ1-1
TGTGCCAGCAGCCCCCAACCGAGACGGCGAAGAGCTTTCTTT
CASSPQPRRRRAFF
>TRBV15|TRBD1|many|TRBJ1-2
TGTGCCACCAGCAGAGATGTGGACAGGGGGCAAATCTATGGCTACACCTTC
CATSRDVDRGQIYGYTF
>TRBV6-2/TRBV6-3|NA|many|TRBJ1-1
TGTGCCAGCAGTTACTCGATAGTCCGAGGGACTGAAGCTTTCTTT
CASSYSIVRGTEAFF